This T cell receptor (beta chain) was identified during a study of cytomegalovirus exposure and HLA in healthy donors. About this clone: The antigen is unknown.

General study results and limits: Later analysis suggested links between common viral pathogens and several top significant clusters.

The study ran its PCR with 60 Vbeta and 13 Jbeta primers. This table comes from immunoSEQ multiplex PCR, and its TCRdb copy is limited to in-frame clones, with some not included. Among about 100,000 clones listed, roughly three quarters were seen once. The CDR3 is 15 residues long. Germline V gene sequence: CDR1 SGHTA, CDR2 FQGNSA. V shed 5 bases and J shed 5 bases, with 16 bases lying between them. Sequences were obtained from PBMCs. The receptor comes from a female donor in good health and CMV-seropositive. This sequence joins TRBV7-2 and TRBJ2-1, with D possibly TRBD2 on 6 matching bases. DNA for the CDR3: TGTGCCAGCAGCCCAAAGGGACTTTTCGACAATGAGCAGTTCTTC. The encoded protein is CASSPKGLFDNEQFF.